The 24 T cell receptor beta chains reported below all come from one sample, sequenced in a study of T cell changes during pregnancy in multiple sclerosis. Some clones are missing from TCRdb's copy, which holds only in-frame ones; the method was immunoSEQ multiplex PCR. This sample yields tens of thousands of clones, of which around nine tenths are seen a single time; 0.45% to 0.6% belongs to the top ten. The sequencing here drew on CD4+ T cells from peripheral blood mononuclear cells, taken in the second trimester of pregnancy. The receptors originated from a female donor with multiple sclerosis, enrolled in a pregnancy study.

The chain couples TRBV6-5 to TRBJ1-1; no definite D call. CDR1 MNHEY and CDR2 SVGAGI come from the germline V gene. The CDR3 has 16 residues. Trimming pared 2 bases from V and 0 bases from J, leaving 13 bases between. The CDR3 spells CASSYARFGLNTEAFF. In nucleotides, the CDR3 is TGTGCCAGCAGTTACGCGCGGTTTGGTTTGAACACTGAAGCTTTCTTT.

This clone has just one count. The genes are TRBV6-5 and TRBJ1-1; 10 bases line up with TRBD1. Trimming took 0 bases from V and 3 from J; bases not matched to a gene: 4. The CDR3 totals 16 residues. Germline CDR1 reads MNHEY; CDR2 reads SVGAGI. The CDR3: CASSYSTGGGDTEAFF. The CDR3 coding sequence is TGTGCCAGCAGTTACTCGACAGGGGGCGGGGACACTGAAGCTTTCTTT.

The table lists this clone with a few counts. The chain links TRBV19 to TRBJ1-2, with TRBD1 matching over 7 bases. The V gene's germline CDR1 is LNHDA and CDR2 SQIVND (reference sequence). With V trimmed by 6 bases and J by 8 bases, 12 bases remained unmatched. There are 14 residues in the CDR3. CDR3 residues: CASSPGTAVPGYTF. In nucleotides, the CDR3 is TGTGCCAGTAGCCCAGGGACAGCCGTTCCAGGCTACACCTTC.

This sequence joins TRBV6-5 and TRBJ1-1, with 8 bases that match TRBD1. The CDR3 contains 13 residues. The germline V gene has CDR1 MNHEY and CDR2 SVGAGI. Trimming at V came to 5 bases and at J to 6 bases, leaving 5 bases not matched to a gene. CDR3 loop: CASSGRDRSEAFF. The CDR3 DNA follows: TGTGCCAGCAGTGGCCGGGACAGGTCTGAAGCTTTCTTT.

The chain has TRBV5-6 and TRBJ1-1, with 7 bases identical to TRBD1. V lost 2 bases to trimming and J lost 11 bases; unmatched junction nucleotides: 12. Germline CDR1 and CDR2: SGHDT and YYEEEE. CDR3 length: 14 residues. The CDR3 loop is CASSFRDREWDAFF. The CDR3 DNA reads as TGTGCCAGCAGCTTTAGAGACAGGGAATGGGATGCTTTCTTT.

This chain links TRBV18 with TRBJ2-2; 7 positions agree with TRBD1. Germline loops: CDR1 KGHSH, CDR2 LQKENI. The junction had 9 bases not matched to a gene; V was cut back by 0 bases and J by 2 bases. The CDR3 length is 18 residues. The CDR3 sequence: CASSPPVAGTANTGELFF. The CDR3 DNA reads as TGTGCCAGCTCACCACCAGTAGCCGGGACAGCCAACACCGGGGAGCTGTTTTTT.

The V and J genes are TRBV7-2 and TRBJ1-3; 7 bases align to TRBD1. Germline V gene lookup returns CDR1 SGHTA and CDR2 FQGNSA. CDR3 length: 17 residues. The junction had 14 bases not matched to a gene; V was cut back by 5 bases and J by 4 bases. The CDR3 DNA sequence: TGTGCCAGCAGCCCTATGGGACAGAGGCCCTCCGGAAACACCATATATTTT. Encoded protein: CASSPMGQRPSGNTIYF.

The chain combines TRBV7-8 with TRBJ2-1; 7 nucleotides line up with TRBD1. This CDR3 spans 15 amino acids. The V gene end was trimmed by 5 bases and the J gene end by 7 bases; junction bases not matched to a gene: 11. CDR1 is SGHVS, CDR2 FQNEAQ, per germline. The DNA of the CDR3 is TGTGCCAGCAGCCTTTTCACGACAGGGACAAATGAGCAGTTCTTC. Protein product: CASSLFTTGTNEQFF.

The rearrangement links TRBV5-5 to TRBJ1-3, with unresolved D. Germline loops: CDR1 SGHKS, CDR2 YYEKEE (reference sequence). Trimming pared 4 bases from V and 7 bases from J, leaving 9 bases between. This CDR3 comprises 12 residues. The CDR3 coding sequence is TGTGCCAGCAGCCTTCTAGGTAACACCATATATTTT. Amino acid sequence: CASSLLGNTIYF.

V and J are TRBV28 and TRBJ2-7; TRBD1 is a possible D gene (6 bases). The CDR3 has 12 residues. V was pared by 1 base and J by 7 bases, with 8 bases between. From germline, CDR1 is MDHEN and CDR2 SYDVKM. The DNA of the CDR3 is TGTGCCAGCAGTTTATATACAGGGGAGCAGTACTTC. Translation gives CASSLYTGEQYF.

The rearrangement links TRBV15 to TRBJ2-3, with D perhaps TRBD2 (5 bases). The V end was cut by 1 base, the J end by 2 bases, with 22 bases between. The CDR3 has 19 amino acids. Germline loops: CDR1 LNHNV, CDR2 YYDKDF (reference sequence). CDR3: CATSRVGLKMGKDTDTQYF. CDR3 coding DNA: TGTGCCACCAGCAGAGTAGGACTGAAGATGGGGAAAGACACAGATACGCAGTATTTT.

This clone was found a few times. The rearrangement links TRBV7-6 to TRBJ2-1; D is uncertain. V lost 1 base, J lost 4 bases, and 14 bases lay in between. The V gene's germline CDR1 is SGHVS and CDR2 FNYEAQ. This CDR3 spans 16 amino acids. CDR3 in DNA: TGTGCCAGCAGCTTAGAGAGACTGCCAACTTACAATGAGCAGTTCTTC. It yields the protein CASSLERLPTYNEQFF. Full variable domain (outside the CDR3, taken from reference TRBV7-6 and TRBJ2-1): GAGVSQSPRYKVTKRGQDVALRCDPISGHVSLYWYRQALGQGPEFLTYFNYEAQQDKSGLPNDRFSAERPEGSISTLTIQRTEQRDSAMYRCASSLERLPTYNEQFFGPGTRLTVL.

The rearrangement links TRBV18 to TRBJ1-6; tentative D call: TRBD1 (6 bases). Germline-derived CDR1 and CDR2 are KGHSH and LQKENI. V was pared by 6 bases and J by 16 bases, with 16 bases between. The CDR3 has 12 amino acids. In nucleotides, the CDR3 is TGTGCCAGCTCCCCCGGGACATCCTTACTCCACTTT. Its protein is CASSPGTSLLHF. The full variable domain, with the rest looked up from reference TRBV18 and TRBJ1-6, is NAGVMQNPRHLVRRRGQEARLRCSPMKGHSHVYWYRQLPEEGLKFMVYLQKENIIDESGMPKERFSAEFPKEGPSILRIQQVVRGDSAAYFCASSPGTSLLHFGNGTRLTVT.

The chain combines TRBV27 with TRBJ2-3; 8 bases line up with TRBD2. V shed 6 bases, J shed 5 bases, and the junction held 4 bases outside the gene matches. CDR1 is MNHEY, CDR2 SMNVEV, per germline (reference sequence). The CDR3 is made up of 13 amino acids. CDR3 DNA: TGTGCCAGCAGGGGACTAGTTGAAGATACGCAGTATTTT. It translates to CASRGLVEDTQYF.

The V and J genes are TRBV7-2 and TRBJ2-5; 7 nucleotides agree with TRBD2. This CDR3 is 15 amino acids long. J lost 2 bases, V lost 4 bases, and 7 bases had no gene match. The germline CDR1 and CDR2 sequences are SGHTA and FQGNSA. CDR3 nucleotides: TGTGCCAGCAGCTCCCCTGGGGGGGTACAAGAGACCCAGTACTTC. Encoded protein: CASSSPGGVQETQYF.

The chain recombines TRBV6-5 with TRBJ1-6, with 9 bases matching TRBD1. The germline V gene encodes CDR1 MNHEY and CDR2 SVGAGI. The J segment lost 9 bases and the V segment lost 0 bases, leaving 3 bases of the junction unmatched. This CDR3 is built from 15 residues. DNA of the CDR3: TGTGCCAGCAGTTACTCGGGACAGGGACGTTCACCCCTCCACTTT. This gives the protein CASSYSGQGRSPLHF.

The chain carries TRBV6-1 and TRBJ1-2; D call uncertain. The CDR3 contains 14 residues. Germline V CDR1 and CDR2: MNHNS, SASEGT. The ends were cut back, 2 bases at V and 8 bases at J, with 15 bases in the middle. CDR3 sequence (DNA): TGTGCCAGCAGTGAAAGGGAGGGAGTTAGGGGCTACACCTTC. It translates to CASSEREGVRGYTF.

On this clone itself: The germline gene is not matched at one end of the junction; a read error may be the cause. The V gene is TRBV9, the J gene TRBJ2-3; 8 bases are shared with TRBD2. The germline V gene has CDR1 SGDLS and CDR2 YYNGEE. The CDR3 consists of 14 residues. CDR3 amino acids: CASSVGQAGGPLRF. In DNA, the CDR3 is TGTGCCAGCAGCGTAGGGCAGGCGGGGGGCCCCTTAAGATTT.

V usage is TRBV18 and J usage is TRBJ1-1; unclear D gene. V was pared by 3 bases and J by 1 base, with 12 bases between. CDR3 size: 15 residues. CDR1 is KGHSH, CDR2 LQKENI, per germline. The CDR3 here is CASSPYLEGNTEAFF. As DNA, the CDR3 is TGTGCCAGCTCACCTTACTTGGAGGGGAACACTGAAGCTTTCTTT. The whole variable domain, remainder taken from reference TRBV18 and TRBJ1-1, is NAGVMQNPRHLVRRRGQEARLRCSPMKGHSHVYWYRQLPEEGLKFMVYLQKENIIDESGMPKERFSAEFPKEGPSILRIQQVVRGDSAAYFCASSPYLEGNTEAFFGQGTRLTVV.

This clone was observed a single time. The CDR3 DNA follows: TGTGCCAGCAGCCAGATTACGGGAGCGGGGGCTAACTGGGAGACCCAGTACTTC. Translating it yields CASSQITGAGANWETQYF. The chain recombines TRBV14 with TRBJ2-5, with 8 bases fitting TRBD2. CDR3 length equals 18 residues. From germline, CDR1 is SGHDN and CDR2 FVKESK. Trimming removed 3 bases from V and 5 bases from J; junction bases left unmatched: 17.

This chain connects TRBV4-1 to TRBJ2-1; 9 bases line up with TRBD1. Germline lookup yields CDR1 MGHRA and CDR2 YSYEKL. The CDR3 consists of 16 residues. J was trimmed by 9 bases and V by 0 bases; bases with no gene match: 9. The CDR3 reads CASSQDLGTGISEQFF. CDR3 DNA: TGCGCCAGCAGCCAAGACCTTGGGACAGGGATCAGTGAGCAGTTCTTC.

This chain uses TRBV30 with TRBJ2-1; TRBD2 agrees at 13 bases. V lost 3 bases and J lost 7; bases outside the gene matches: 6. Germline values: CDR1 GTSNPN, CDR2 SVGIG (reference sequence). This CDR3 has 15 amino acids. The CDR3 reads CAWSRTSGGLNEQFF. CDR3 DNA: TGTGCCTGGAGCCGGACTAGCGGGGGCCTGAATGAGCAGTTCTTC. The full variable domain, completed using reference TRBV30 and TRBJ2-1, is SQTIHQWPATLVQPVGSPLSLECTVEGTSNPNLYWYRQAAGRGLQLLFYSVGIGQISSEVPQNLSASRPQDRQFILSSKKLLLSDSGFYLCAWSRTSGGLNEQFFGPGTRLTVL.

The CDR3 DNA is TGCGCCAGCAGCTGGGACAGGGGCGTAAACTATGGCTACACCTTC. It is translated as CASSWDRGVNYGYTF. This rearrangement joins TRBV5-1 to TRBJ1-2; 10 bases map to TRBD1. CDR1 and CDR2 (germline): SGHRS, YFSETQ. With 3 bases clipped from V and 2 bases from J, the junction kept 4 bases outside the gene matches. The CDR3 spans 15 residues.

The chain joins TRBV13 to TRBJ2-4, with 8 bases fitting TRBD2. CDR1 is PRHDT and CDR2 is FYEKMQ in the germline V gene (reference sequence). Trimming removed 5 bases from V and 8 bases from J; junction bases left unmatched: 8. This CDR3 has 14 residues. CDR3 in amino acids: CASSRRGGRDIQYF. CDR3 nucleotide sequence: TGTGCCAGCAGCCGACGGGGGGGTCGGGACATTCAGTACTTC.